This section outlines one T cell receptor (beta chain) sequence together with its context. From germline, CDR1 is SGDLS and CDR2 YYNGEE. With 0 bases clipped from V and 2 bases from J, the junction kept 3 bases outside the gene matches. There are 17 residues in the CDR3. These data are taken from a study of blood T cell repertoires in COVID-19. Measured with immunoSEQ multiplex PCR; TCRdb has only the in-frame clones, and not every one. The sample lists under 350,000 clones; around nine tenths were seen once. What was sequenced was peripheral blood. This TCR was sampled from a woman aged 25 to 39 with COVID-19, enrolled during active disease. The V and J genes are TRBV9 and TRBJ2-1; 12 bases map to TRBD2. The CDR3 is CASSVEPSGRAYNEQFF. Here the CDR3 DNA reads TGTGCCAGCAGCGTAGAACCTAGCGGGAGGGCCTACAATGAGCAGTTCTTC.